These 27 T cell receptor beta chains were sequenced from one sample in a study of T cell responses to AZD1222 COVID-19 vaccine. Sequencing used immunoSEQ multiplex PCR; TCRdb keeps in-frame clones, though not all of them. The sample carries about 120,000 clones, about 90% recorded once. Specimen: peripheral blood, collected on day 0 of AZD1222 vaccination. Receptors originate from an adult in good health.

The table lists this clone with a count of one. The chain links TRBV19 to TRBJ1-6; 7 positions agree with TRBD1. CDR3 length equals 15 residues. The J segment lost 7 bases and the V segment lost 7 bases, leaving 10 bases of the junction unmatched. In germline, CDR1 is LNHDA, CDR2 SQIVND (reference sequence). The CDR3 nucleotides read TGTGCCAGTACCCGAACCCGGGACAGAAATTCACCCCTCCACTTT. Protein: CASTRTRDRNSPLHF.

The chain has TRBV12-3 or TRBV12-4 and TRBJ1-1; no clear D. Trimming took 3 bases from V and 4 from J, leaving 9 bases between them. This CDR3 contains 13 residues. The CDR3 loop is CASSFGIVTEAFF. The CDR3 DNA follows: TGTGCCAGCAGTTTCGGGATTGTCACTGAAGCTTTCTTT.

This clone has only one observation. The identical CDR3 is also encoded by other nucleotide sequences in the sample. V gene TRBV9 combines with J gene TRBJ1-1; D ambiguous. CDR1 is SGDLS and CDR2 is YYNGEE in the germline V gene. Between the trimmed V and J ends, which lost 0 bases and 3 bases, there was a span of 6 bases. This CDR3 is 13 amino acids long. CDR3 DNA sequence: TGTGCCAGCAGCGTAGGAGGATACACTGAAGCTTTCTTT. This codes for CASSVGGYTEAFF.

The gene calls are TRBV30 and TRBJ1-4; D call uncertain. This CDR3 spans 13 amino acids. CDR1 and CDR2 from the germline V gene are GTSNPN and SVGIG (reference sequence). V shed 4 bases and J shed 6 bases, with 12 bases lying between them. The CDR3 DNA reads TGTGCCTGGAAGGCAGTTTACCATGAAAAACTGTTTTTT. Its translation: CAWKAVYHEKLFF.

The V and J genes are TRBV5-1 and TRBJ2-3; 14 positions agree with TRBD2. Losses at the gene ends were 0 bases for V and 3 bases for J; bases not matched to a gene: 6. The CDR3 consists of 18 residues. Germline V gene data show CDR1 as SGHRS and CDR2 as YFSETQ. CDR3 sequence reads: CASSLGGLAGGRTDTQYF. DNA for the CDR3: TGCGCCAGCAGCTTGGGAGGACTAGCGGGAGGTAGGACAGATACGCAGTATTTT.

Here the CDR3 DNA reads TGTGCCAGCAGCTTGTTCGGGGGAGGAACTAATGAAAAACTGTTTTTT. It translates to CASSLFGGGTNEKLFF. V and J are TRBV7-9 and TRBJ1-4; D perhaps matches TRBD1 (5 bases). Germline loops: CDR1 SEHNR, CDR2 FQNEAQ (reference sequence). The CDR3 has 16 residues. The germline V and J ends were trimmed by 3 bases and 1 base, with 12 bases remaining between them. Full variable domain (missing parts from reference TRBV7-9 and TRBJ1-4): DTGVSQNPRHKITKRGQNVTFRCDPISEHNRLYWYRQTLGQGPEFLTYFQNEAQLEKSRLLSDRFSAERPKGSFSTLEIQRTEQGDSAMYLCASSLFGGGTNEKLFFGSGTQLSVL.

The gene calls are TRBV27 and TRBJ1-6; D gene ambiguous. The CDR3 has 14 amino acids. Germline values: CDR1 MNHEY, CDR2 SMNVEV (reference sequence). V shed 3 bases and J shed 5 bases, with 8 bases lying between them. DNA of the CDR3: TGTGCCAGCAGTTTTAGGGCAGATAATTCACCCCTCCACTTT. Encoded protein: CASSFRADNSPLHF.

J is TRBJ2-3 and V is TRBV11-2, with D unclear. The length of the CDR3 is 12 residues. Trimming removed 1 base from V and 5 bases from J, with 4 bases in between. Germline values: CDR1 SGHAT, CDR2 FQNNGV. CDR3 DNA sequence: TGTGCCAGCAGCTTAGGGTTAGATACGCAGTATTTT. Its protein is CASSLGLDTQYF.

This chain connects TRBV6-2 or TRBV6-3 to TRBJ1-1, with D unresolved. The V and J ends lost 5 bases and 1 base respectively, with 8 bases between them. The germline gives CDR1 MNHEY, CDR2 SVGEGT. This CDR3 spans 13 amino acids. For the CDR3, the DNA is TGTGCCAGCAGTCCCTCGGAGAACACTGAAGCTTTCTTT. Translation gives CASSPSENTEAFF.

This clone has only one observation. The chain employs TRBV28 and TRBJ2-5; a possible D gene is TRBD1 (6 bases). The CDR3 extends over 14 amino acids. The V gene's germline CDR1 is MDHEN and CDR2 SYDVKM. The V end lost 6 bases, the J end lost 1 base, and 12 bases lay between the germline ends. In nucleotides, the CDR3 is TGTGCCAGCAGACGGGACACTGGCCAAGAGACCCAGTACTTC. Translated, it gives CASRRDTGQETQYF.

The CDR3 nucleotides read TGTGCTTGCCGGGACAGGGTCTACGAGCAGTACTTC. This codes for CACRDRVYEQYF. The V gene is TRBV2, the J gene TRBJ2-7, with 9 bases matching TRBD1. This CDR3 has 12 amino acids. The germline V gene encodes CDR1 SNHLY and CDR2 FYNNEI.

This sequence joins TRBV2 and TRBJ2-1; 8 bases align to TRBD1. This CDR3 comprises 13 residues. Germline CDR1 is SNHLY and CDR2 is FYNNEI. Germline trimming cut 4 bases from V and 9 bases from J; bases unmatched to any gene: 5. CDR3 loop: CASSGDRGTEQFF. DNA for the CDR3: TGTGCCAGCAGTGGAGACAGGGGTACTGAGCAGTTCTTC.

The V and J genes are TRBV29-1 and TRBJ1-5; no clear D gene. V lost 6 bases and J 1 base, leaving 10 bases between the germline ends. The CDR3 length is 13 residues. Germline V gives CDR1 SQVTM, CDR2 ANQGSEA. DNA of the CDR3: TGCAGCGTCAAATGGGAGAGCAATCAGCCCCAGCATTTT. It encodes CSVKWESNQPQHF.

CDR3 residues: CSAREGNTIYF. Written as DNA, the CDR3 is TGCAGTGCTAGGGAAGGAAACACCATATATTTT. The V call is TRBV20-1, the J call TRBJ1-3; D is unclear. Trimming stripped 3 bases from V and 4 bases from J, with 4 bases between. The CDR3 contains 11 residues. The germline gives CDR1 DFQATT, CDR2 SNEGSKA (reference sequence).

The J gene is TRBJ2-3, the V gene TRBV27; 7 bases agree with TRBD2. Trimming cost V 7 bases and J 3 bases; bases outside gene matches: 4. The CDR3 is made up of 13 amino acids. The germline gives CDR1 MNHEY, CDR2 SMNVEV (reference sequence). The CDR3 is CASTRGGTDTQYF. CDR3 nucleotide sequence: TGTGCCAGCACCCGGGGAGGGACAGATACGCAGTATTTT.

This chain links TRBV19 with TRBJ2-7; TRBD1 or TRBD2 may be the D gene (5 bases each). Germline V gene sequence: CDR1 LNHDA, CDR2 SQIVND (reference sequence). The V and J ends lost 1 base and 2 bases respectively, with 12 bases between them. CDR3 length: 15 amino acids. This chain's CDR3 is CASSIARDGPYEQYF. CDR3 bases: TGTGCCAGTAGTATAGCCCGGGACGGGCCCTACGAGCAGTACTTC.

This rearrangement joins TRBV20-1 to TRBJ1-1; D not certain. The CDR3 is 11 amino acids. Germline V gene lookup returns CDR1 DFQATT and CDR2 SNEGSKA (reference sequence). Trimming left V 5 bases short and J 5 bases short, with 9 bases between. The CDR3 spells CSAPERTEAFF. The CDR3, as DNA: TGCAGTGCTCCGGAGAGGACTGAAGCTTTCTTT.

This clone was recorded a few times. The J gene is TRBJ1-5, the V gene TRBV6-5; D unresolved. Trimming cost V 6 bases and J 1 base, with 10 bases left between them. Germline V gives CDR1 MNHEY, CDR2 SVGAGI. The CDR3 length is 14 residues. This CDR3 is CASRYVNSNQPQHF. CDR3 DNA: TGTGCCAGCAGGTACGTCAACAGCAATCAGCCCCAGCATTTT.

The chain joins TRBV6-6 to TRBJ2-7, with D unclear. The CDR3 is 12 residues long. V lost 8 bases and J 3 bases, leaving 11 bases between the germline ends. From germline, CDR1 is MNHNY and CDR2 SVGAGI (reference sequence). The chain's CDR3 is CASLTPGYEQYF. The CDR3 nucleotides are TGTGCCAGCCTGACCCCGGGCTACGAGCAGTACTTC.

This chain uses TRBV9 with TRBJ1-2; 7 bases map to TRBD1. Looked up from germline, CDR1 is SGDLS and CDR2 is YYNGEE. The CDR3 is made up of 16 amino acids. With 4 bases clipped from V and 1 base from J, the junction kept 10 bases outside the gene matches. CDR3 DNA sequence: TGTGCCAGCAGCACCTCGACAGGGAGGGGTAACTATGGCTACACCTTC. Translated, it gives CASSTSTGRGNYGYTF.

This clone was detected only once. V and J are TRBV7-3 and TRBJ2-7; unclear D gene. Trimming pared 5 bases from V and 0 bases from J, leaving 11 bases between. Germline CDR1 reads SGHTA; CDR2 reads FQGTGA. The CDR3 is 14 amino acids. This chain's CDR3 is CASSLGLGSYEQYF. CDR3 nucleotides: TGTGCCAGCAGCCTAGGCCTGGGCTCCTACGAGCAGTACTTC.

This chain uses TRBV19 with TRBJ2-3; TRBD2 matches 10 bases. This CDR3 has 17 amino acids. Losses at the gene ends were 2 bases for V and 0 bases for J; bases not matched to a gene: 5. Per the germline V gene, CDR1 is LNHDA and CDR2 is SQIVND (reference sequence). DNA of the CDR3: TGTGCCAGTAGTATATGGACTAGCGGTGCTAGCACAGATACGCAGTATTTT. Residues: CASSIWTSGASTDTQYF. Combining the CDR3 with reference TRBV19 and TRBJ2-3 gives the whole variable domain DGGITQSPKYLFRKEGQNVTLSCEQNLNHDAMYWYRQDPGQGLRLIYYSQIVNDFQKGDIAEGYSVSREKKESFPLTVTSAQKNPTAFYLCASSIWTSGASTDTQYFGPGTRLTVL.

The V gene is TRBV6-2 or TRBV6-3, the J gene TRBJ1-2; TRBD1 matches at 7 bases. Trimming at V came to 2 bases and at J to 2 bases, leaving 8 bases not matched to a gene. Germline V gene sequence: CDR1 MNHEY, CDR2 SVGEGT. The CDR3 runs to 16 residues. CDR3 bases: TGTGCCAGCAGTTACCCTACCGACAGGGCGAACTATGGCTACACCTTC. Translated: CASSYPTDRANYGYTF.

V and J are TRBV28 and TRBJ1-3, with 8 bases identical to TRBD1. The junction had 6 bases not matched to a gene; V was cut back by 6 bases and J by 2 bases. Germline assignment: CDR1 MDHEN and CDR2 SYDVKM. The CDR3 runs to 15 residues. As DNA, the CDR3 is TGTGCCAGCAGACCAGGGGGCTATCCTGGAAACACCATATATTTT. This translates into CASRPGGYPGNTIYF. Based on the CDR3 plus reference TRBV28 and TRBJ1-3, the full variable domain is DVKVTQSSRYLVKRTGEKVFLECVQDMDHENMFWYRQDPGLGLRLIYFSYDVKMKEKGDIPEGYSVSREKKERFSLILESASTNQTSMYLCASRPGGYPGNTIYFGEGSWLTVV.

The chain recombines TRBV27 with TRBJ1-2, with D tentatively TRBD1 (6 bases). V was shortened by 5 bases and J by 0 bases, with 16 bases between the two germline ends. Germline V gene lookup returns CDR1 MNHEY and CDR2 SMNVEV (reference sequence). CDR3 length equals 16 residues. CDR3 loop: CASSPLGGRANYGYTF. CDR3 nucleotides: TGTGCCAGCAGTCCCCTAGGGGGTAGAGCTAACTATGGCTACACCTTC.

The chain has TRBV21-1 and TRBJ2-7; the table's D call TRBD2 went unverified against the DNA. TRBV21-1 is flagged as a pseudogene. The CDR3 loop spans 18 amino acids. CDR3: CASSKRGWSCPRRSEQYF. In DNA, the CDR3 is TGTGCCAGCAGCAAACGAGGTTGGTCCTGCCCGAGGCGGTCCGAGCAGTACTTC.

The CDR3 nucleotides are TGTGCCAGCAGTTATTCGACCGCCCGTAATGAAAAACTGTTTTTT. Encoded protein: CASSYSTARNEKLFF. The genes are TRBV6-5 and TRBJ1-4; no firm D call. The V gene lost 3 bases and the J gene lost 4 bases, with 12 bases spanning the gap. Germline V CDR1 and CDR2: MNHEY, SVGAGI. The CDR3 totals 15 residues.